Following are 11 T cell receptor beta chains from one sample sequenced in a study of ipilimumab plus nivolumab after autologous stem cell transplantation. Produced via immunoSEQ multiplex PCR; TCRdb's table is partial and in-frame only. The table shows approximately 80,000 clones, with over 80% occurring only once. Sequenced material: PBMCs, taken in a trial of ipilimumab plus nivolumab as post-transplant consolidation. Receptors were obtained from a male donor with diffuse large B-cell lymphoma.

This rearrangement joins TRBV4-3 to TRBJ2-3; TRBD2 aligns across 9 bases. V gave up 0 bases and J gave up 7 bases; unmatched junction bases: 11. The germline gives CDR1 LGHNA, CDR2 YSLEER. The CDR3 is 17 amino acids. The CDR3 spells CASSQDAPSGARNTQYF. The CDR3 nucleotides read TGCGCCAGCAGCCAAGATGCTCCTAGCGGGGCCAGGAATACGCAGTATTTT.

This clone was picked up one time. CDR3 coding DNA: TGTGCCAGCAGCGTAGCGTCAGGACAGGGCTCCTCTGGGGCCAACGTCCTGACTTTC. This translates into CASSVASGQGSSGANVLTF. The chain couples TRBV9 to TRBJ2-6; the match to TRBD1 covers 8 bases. CDR3 size: 19 residues. Trimming at V came to 0 bases and at J to 0 bases, leaving 8 bases not matched to a gene. Germline values: CDR1 SGDLS, CDR2 YYNGEE.

V and J are TRBV4-1 and TRBJ2-6; 7 bases agree with TRBD2. The CDR3 is made up of 18 amino acids. Trimming cost V 1 base and J 1 base; bases outside gene matches: 7. In germline, CDR1 is MGHRA, CDR2 YSYEKL. CDR3 region: CASSQVERGRSGANVLTF. The CDR3 nucleotides are TGCGCCAGCAGCCAAGTTGAGCGGGGCCGATCTGGGGCCAACGTCCTGACTTTC.

V and J are TRBV5-1 and TRBJ1-1, with D perhaps matching TRBD1 (5 bases). Germline values: CDR1 SGHRS, CDR2 YFSETQ. This CDR3 comprises 13 residues. Trimming shortened V by 0 bases and J by 5 bases, and 8 bases separated the two germline ends. The CDR3 sequence: CASSLGGRTEAFF. CDR3 in DNA: TGCGCCAGCAGCTTGGGGGGGAGGACTGAAGCTTTCTTT. Filled out from reference TRBV5-1 and TRBJ1-1, the complete variable domain reads KAGVTQTPRYLIKTRGQQVTLSCSPISGHRSVSWYQQTPGQGLQFLFEYFSETQRNKGNFPGRFSGRQFSNSRSEMNVSTLELGDSALYLCASSLGGRTEAFFGQGTRLTVV.

The chain joins TRBV4-2 to TRBJ1-6; D might be TRBD1 (5 bases). The CDR3 runs to 15 residues. The V gene lost 0 bases and the J gene lost 4 bases, with 7 bases spanning the gap. Germline V lookup: CDR1 LGHNA, CDR2 YNFKEQ. CDR3 loop: CASSQEAGYNSPLHF. Written as DNA, the CDR3 is TGTGCCAGCAGCCAAGAGGCAGGGTATAATTCACCCCTCCACTTT.

This sequence joins TRBV11-2 and TRBJ1-2; 10 bases fit TRBD1. The CDR3 spans 13 residues. CDR1 SGHAT and CDR2 FQNNGV come from the germline V gene. J was trimmed by 5 bases and V by 5 bases; bases with no gene match: 2. This CDR3 reads CASSLGQGYGYTF. For the CDR3, the DNA is TGTGCCAGCAGCCTGGGACAGGGGTATGGCTACACCTTC.

The chain has TRBV7-3 and TRBJ2-5; D is perhaps TRBD1 or TRBD2 (6 bases each). CDR3 length: 17 amino acids. The germline CDR1 and CDR2 sequences are SGHTA and FQGTGA. Trimming removed 5 bases from V and 1 base from J, with 20 bases in between. The DNA of the CDR3 is TGTGCCAGCAGCCTACGAGGGGGGCCAGGGCGCCAAGAGACCCAGTACTTC. Translated: CASSLRGGPGRQETQYF.

The chain links TRBV13 to TRBJ2-3, with 10 bases aligning to TRBD2. The CDR3 is made up of 16 amino acids. Trimming at V came to 4 bases and at J to 3 bases, leaving 7 bases not matched to a gene. CDR1 and CDR2 (germline): PRHDT, FYEKMQ (reference sequence). This CDR3 reads CASSYSGGEITDTQYF. The CDR3 DNA reads as TGTGCCAGCAGCTACAGCGGGGGGGAAATTACAGATACGCAGTATTTT.

A note on this clone: The junction differs from germline at one of its ends, possibly a read error. The CDR3 coding sequence is TGTGCCGGCAGCTCAGGGGGTAACACTGAAGCTTTCTTT. The encoded protein is CAGSSGGNTEAFF. The chain combines TRBV7-3 with TRBJ1-1; TRBD1 matches 7 bases. The CDR3 has 13 residues. From germline, CDR1 is SGHTA and CDR2 FQGTGA.

The V call is TRBV5-1, the J call TRBJ2-3; tentatively, D is TRBD1 (6 bases). V dropped 1 base and J dropped 1 base, with 10 bases sitting between them. Per the germline V gene, CDR1 is SGHRS and CDR2 is YFSETQ. This CDR3 comprises 15 residues. In DNA form, the CDR3 reads TGCGCCAGCAGCTTGATGGGGGCCGGCACAGATACGCAGTATTTT. It translates to CASSLMGAGTDTQYF.

This chain uses TRBV5-1 with TRBJ2-5, with D possibly called TRBD1 or TRBD2 (7 bases each). The end of the DNA is better explained by TRBJ2-7, so the J call may be wrong. Germline V CDR1 and CDR2: SGHRS, YFSETQ. This CDR3 has 14 amino acids. CDR3 in DNA: TGCGCCAGCAGCCCCAGGGGGGGCTCCTACGAGCAGTACTTC. Amino acid sequence: CASSPRGGSYEQYF.